The 18 T cell receptor beta chains listed next were all sequenced from one sample in a study of shared clonotypes between healthy human individuals. Clones were read by immunoSEQ multiplex PCR, and TCRdb kept only the in-frame ones, dropping some. Found here are hundreds of thousands of clones, 85% to 95% of them singletons; the top ten hold over 0.095%. CD45RO-negative, CCR7-selected cells formed the naive CD8 fraction, which excluded terminally differentiated effector memory CD45RA+ cells. Material: naive CD8+ T cells sorted from blood. Receptor source: a woman aged 25 to 39 in good health.

This sequence joins TRBV9 and TRBJ2-4, with 9 positions matching TRBD2. This CDR3 contains 15 residues. With 2 bases clipped from V and 2 bases from J, the junction kept 2 bases outside the gene matches. Germline assignment: CDR1 SGDLS and CDR2 YYNGEE. CDR3 amino acids: CASSVAGGSKNIQYF. In nucleotides, the CDR3 is TGTGCCAGCAGCGTGGCGGGAGGGTCCAAAAACATTCAGTACTTC.

The chain combines TRBV28 with TRBJ2-7; weak D call: TRBD1 (6 bases). The CDR3 has 16 residues. The V end lost 7 bases, the J end lost 7 bases, and 26 bases lay between the germline ends. The germline CDR1 and CDR2 sequences are MDHEN and SYDVKM. In nucleotides, the CDR3 is TGTGCCAGCACCACCGGGTTGAGGACAGTACCCTGGGAGCAGTACTTC. It specifies CASTTGLRTVPWEQYF.

The chain carries TRBV14 and TRBJ2-7, with 7 bases aligning to TRBD2. This CDR3 contains 15 residues. Germline CDR1 reads SGHDN; CDR2 reads FVKESK. Losses at the gene ends were 1 base for V and 1 base for J; bases not matched to a gene: 4. CDR3 residues: CASSQAPSGSYEQYF. The CDR3 DNA follows: TGTGCCAGCAGCCAAGCACCTAGCGGTTCCTACGAGCAGTACTTC.

On this clone: Other DNA variants within this sample encode the same CDR3. V and J are TRBV19 and TRBJ1-1; unclear D gene. This CDR3 has 13 residues. Germline CDR1 reads LNHDA; CDR2 reads SQIVND (reference sequence). The ends were cut back, 3 bases at V and 0 bases at J, with 5 bases in the middle. The CDR3 is CASSILLNTEAFF. In nucleotides, the CDR3 is TGTGCCAGTAGTATTCTGTTGAACACTGAAGCTTTCTTT.

The gene calls are TRBV13 and TRBJ1-1, with a tentative D call TRBD1 (5 bases). This CDR3 is 13 amino acids long. The germline gives CDR1 PRHDT, CDR2 FYEKMQ (reference sequence). Trimming cost V 0 bases and J 4 bases, with 6 bases left between them. The CDR3: CASSLGGGTEAFF. CDR3 DNA sequence: TGTGCCAGCAGCTTAGGTGGGGGCACTGAAGCTTTCTTT.

V usage is TRBV28 and J usage is TRBJ1-5; no reliable D call. The germline CDR1 and CDR2 sequences are MDHEN and SYDVKM. The CDR3 loop spans 14 amino acids. The V end lost 2 bases, the J end lost 6 bases, and 11 bases lay between the germline ends. CDR3: CASSLIGLGQPQHF. The CDR3 nucleotides read TGTGCCAGCAGTTTAATAGGCTTAGGTCAGCCCCAGCATTTT.

This chain joins TRBV27 and TRBJ2-4; 7 bases map to TRBD1. Per germline, CDR1 MNHEY and CDR2 SMNVEV (reference sequence). After removal of 4 bases from V and 3 bases from J, the junction contained 18 bases not matched to a gene. There are 19 residues in the CDR3. DNA of the CDR3: TGTGCCAGCAGTTATTTTGGGGGCCCGACCAGGGGGAGCAAAAACATTCAGTACTTC. Translated: CASSYFGGPTRGSKNIQYF.

This sequence joins TRBV14 and TRBJ2-3; D uncertain. Germline V lookup: CDR1 SGHDN, CDR2 FVKESK. Trimming took off 6 bases at V and 1 base at J, with 8 bases between the two ends. The CDR3 is made up of 13 amino acids. The CDR3, as DNA: TGTGCCAGCAGAGGCGGCCGCACAGATACGCAGTATTTT. Encoded protein: CASRGGRTDTQYF.

The gene calls are TRBV5-6 and TRBJ2-7, with 9 nucleotides matching TRBD2. Germline CDR1 SGHDT, CDR2 YYEEEE. V was clipped by 6 bases and J by 2 bases; unmatched bases: 3. There are 13 residues in the CDR3. In DNA, the CDR3 is TGTGCCAGCAACATAGCGGGAGCCTACGAGCAGTACTTC. This gives the protein CASNIAGAYEQYF.

This chain connects TRBV28 to TRBJ1-5; D remains unclear. This CDR3 is 14 amino acids long. Trimming shortened V by 4 bases and J by 1 base, and 8 bases separated the two germline ends. Germline V gives CDR1 MDHEN, CDR2 SYDVKM. The CDR3 DNA follows: TGTGCCAGCAGTTGGATGGTGAGCAATCAGCCCCAGCATTTT. This sequence encodes CASSWMVSNQPQHF.

The chain employs TRBV18 and TRBJ2-1; 7 nucleotides align to TRBD2. Germline loops: CDR1 KGHSH, CDR2 LQKENI. CDR3 length equals 16 residues. The junction had 10 bases not matched to a gene; V was cut back by 0 bases and J by 8 bases. CDR3 in amino acids: CASSPPPGGMFHEQFF. The DNA for the CDR3 is TGTGCCAGCTCACCACCGCCCGGGGGGATGTTCCATGAGCAGTTCTTC.

The gene calls are TRBV5-4 and TRBJ2-7; 7 nucleotides match TRBD2. The trim removed 5 bases at V and 3 bases at J, leaving 11 bases unmatched. Per the germline V gene, CDR1 is SGHNT and CDR2 is YYREEE (reference sequence). The CDR3 loop spans 15 amino acids. In nucleotides, the CDR3 is TGTGCCAGCAGGCCGTGGGGCGGGAGTGGCTACGAGCAGTACTTC. Residues: CASRPWGGSGYEQYF.

The CDR3 is CASSLSLTVTGGYTF. The DNA of the CDR3 is TGTGCCAGCAGCTTGTCACTGACCGTGACTGGTGGCTACACCTTC. The chain couples TRBV5-4 to TRBJ1-2; D is ambiguous. The V gene lost 1 base and the J gene lost 7 bases, with 17 bases spanning the gap. Germline CDR1 SGHNT, CDR2 YYREEE (reference sequence). The CDR3 consists of 15 residues.

The chain is built from TRBV28 and TRBJ2-1; the match to TRBD2 covers 7 bases. The CDR3 length is 15 residues. CDR1 is MDHEN, CDR2 SYDVKM, per germline. The junction had 4 bases not matched to a gene; V was cut back by 5 bases and J by 0 bases. Written as DNA, the CDR3 is TGTGCCAGCAGTCCCCGGGGGGACTCCTACAATGAGCAGTTCTTC. Translation gives CASSPRGDSYNEQFF.

The chain employs TRBV18 and TRBJ2-1; 9 nucleotides match TRBD2. V lost 9 bases to trimming and J lost 4 bases; unmatched junction nucleotides: 13. CDR3 length equals 16 residues. CDR1 is KGHSH, CDR2 LQKENI, per germline. This CDR3 is CASSSSGKLSYNEQFF. The DNA of the CDR3 is TGTGCCAGTTCGTCTAGCGGGAAGTTATCGTACAATGAGCAGTTCTTC.

The genes are TRBV28 and TRBJ2-5; weak D call: TRBD2 (6 bases). Looked up from germline, CDR1 is MDHEN and CDR2 is SYDVKM. The CDR3 covers 12 residues. Between the trimmed V and J ends, which lost 8 bases and 10 bases, there was a span of 17 bases. CDR3 in DNA: TGTGCCAGCCACGGGAGCCCCTCAGACCAGTACTTC. Its protein product is CASHGSPSDQYF. Full variable domain (outside the CDR3, taken from reference TRBV28 and TRBJ2-5): DVKVTQSSRYLVKRTGEKVFLECVQDMDHENMFWYRQDPGLGLRLIYFSYDVKMKEKGDIPEGYSVSREKKERFSLILESASTNQTSMYLCASHGSPSDQYFGPGTRLLVL.

The rearrangement uses TRBV7-6 and TRBJ2-5, with a possible D match to TRBD2 (5 bases). The closer fit of TRBJ2-7 to the DNA end suggests the J call may be wrong. This CDR3 comprises 15 residues. Germline CDR1 SGHVS, CDR2 FNYEAQ. CDR3 nucleotide sequence: TGTGCCAGCAGCTTAGTTGCTAGTGCGGGCTCCGAGCAGTACTTC. It codes for CASSLVASAGSEQYF.

The rearrangement links TRBV6-5 to TRBJ1-1; D is uncertain. V lost 0 bases to trimming and J lost 0 bases, with 11 bases between them. Per germline, CDR1 MNHEY and CDR2 SVGAGI. The CDR3 contains 16 residues. The CDR3: CASSYSAGYMNTEAFF. CDR3 sequence (DNA): TGTGCCAGCAGTTACTCGGCAGGATACATGAACACTGAAGCTTTCTTT.